The T cell receptor beta chain under discussion was sequenced for a study of Graves' ophthalmopathy and Graves' hyperthyroidism. Study conclusions and caveats: Separation of ophthalmopathy from stable hyperthyroidism was achieved by a 13-signature model, at around 89% sensitivity and 81.08% specificity.

Stable hyperthyroidism was defined by absence of ophthalmopathy within 18 months of follow-up. Orbital computed tomography, together with clinical symptoms, serum thyroxine, TRAb and thyroid ultrasound, was used for diagnosis. PBMCs came from roughly 9.2 ml of fresh peripheral blood. Notes on this clonotype: Its antigen is unidentified.

J lost 0 bases, V lost 3 bases, and 6 bases had no gene match. The CDR3 length is 19 residues. Researchers took RNA transcripts and amplified TCR beta CDR3 regions from them. Amplification began with first-round RT-PCR using HTBI primers, then second-round multiplex PCR was performed. Each CDR3 protein is one row after TCRdb ran MiXCR on the multiplex PCR reads. Found here are 350,000 to 400,000 distinct CDR3 sequences, about 16% of them singletons; the top ten hold around 7%. This TCR was recovered from a woman aged 18-29 years with stable Graves' hyperthyroidism. The rearrangement joins TRBV12-3 or TRBV12-4 to TRBJ2-6, with 12 bases matching TRBD2. The sample taken for sequencing was peripheral blood. In DNA form, the CDR3 reads TGTGCCAGCAGTTTCCCTCCTAGCGGGGGGGCCTCTGGGGCCAACGTCCTGACTTTC. Its translation: CASSFPPSGGASGANVLTF.